This paragraph covers one T cell receptor (beta chain) sequence. CDR3 length: 16 residues. The germline V gene has CDR1 LGHDT and CDR2 YNNKEL (reference sequence). With 2 bases clipped from V and 7 bases from J, the junction kept 12 bases outside the gene matches. Recruits, aged about 18 to 95 years, lived in 24 US areas. Each participant's cohort was designated according to participant-reported clinical history. Individuals in the exposed group had encountered a COVID-19 case within 2 weeks preceding study entry. The data were taken from a study of blood T cell repertoires in COVID-19. In the study overall: Sites in the United States, Italy and Spain provided acute and convalescent COVID-19 samples.

TCRdb's table, derived via immunoSEQ multiplex PCR, lists solely in-frame clones and lacks some. The sample contains around 250,000 clones, around 90% of which appear only once. This sequence was found in a man aged 40-50 years who had been exposed to COVID-19. This chain uses TRBV3-1 (or the pseudogene TRBV3-2) with TRBJ2-5, with 8 bases identical to TRBD2. Sequencing input: PBMCs or T cells enriched from blood (not recorded which). The CDR3 reads CASSQPGLAPVGTQYF. Here the CDR3 DNA reads TGTGCCAGCAGCCAACCCGGACTAGCCCCCGTCGGGACCCAGTACTTC.